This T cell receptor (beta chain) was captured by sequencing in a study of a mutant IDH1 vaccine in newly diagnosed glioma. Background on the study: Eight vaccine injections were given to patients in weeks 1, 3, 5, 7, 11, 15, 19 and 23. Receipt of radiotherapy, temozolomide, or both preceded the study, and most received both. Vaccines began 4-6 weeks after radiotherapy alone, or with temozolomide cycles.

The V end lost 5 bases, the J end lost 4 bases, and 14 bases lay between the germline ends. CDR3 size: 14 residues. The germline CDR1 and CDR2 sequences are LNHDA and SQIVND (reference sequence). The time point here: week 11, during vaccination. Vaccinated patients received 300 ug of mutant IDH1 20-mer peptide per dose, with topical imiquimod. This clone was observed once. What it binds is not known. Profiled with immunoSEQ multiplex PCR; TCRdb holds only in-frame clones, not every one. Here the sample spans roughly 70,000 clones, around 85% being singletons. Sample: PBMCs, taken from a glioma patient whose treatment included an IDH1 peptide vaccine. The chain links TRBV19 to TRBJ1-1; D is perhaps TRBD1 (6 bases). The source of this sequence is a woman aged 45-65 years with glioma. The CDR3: CASSVQGRGTEAFF. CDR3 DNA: TGTGCCAGTAGTGTACAGGGCCGGGGCACTGAAGCTTTCTTT. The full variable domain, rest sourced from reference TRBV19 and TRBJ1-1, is DGGITQSPKYLFRKEGQNVTLSCEQNLNHDAMYWYRQDPGQGLRLIYYSQIVNDFQKGDIAEGYSVSREKKESFPLTVTSAQKNPTAFYLCASSVQGRGTEAFFGQGTRLTVV.